The TCR beta chain under discussion was sequenced for a study of CD8 T cells in ankylosing spondylitis. Using quantitative 5'-RACE with molecular barcodes, the authors made TCR beta libraries. TCRdb independently ran MiXCR on the 5' RACE reads; one entry per CDR3 protein. Among 350,000 or so distinct CDR3 sequences listed, less than 10% were seen once. General study findings and limits: What seemed typical of ankylosing spondylitis blood was a TCR beta motif built from eight highly homologous variants. Disease-associated clonotypes exhibited CD8+ identity and were relatively infrequent in peripheral blood. Matched synovial fluid from ankylosing spondylitis patients was reported to be enriched for disease-linked clones.

This clonotype was detected only a few times. What it binds is unknown. The sequenced sample was blood, either unsorted or a sorted T cell fraction (not recorded which). This TCR was sampled from a male donor with ankylosing spondylitis.

The CDR3 DNA is TGTGCCACCAGCAGAGAAAAGTATCAGCCCCAGCATTTT. Protein sequence: CATSREKYQPQHF. The rearrangement links TRBV15 to TRBJ1-5; D not resolved. The germline gives CDR1 LNHNV, CDR2 YYDKDF (reference sequence). The CDR3 consists of 13 residues. V lost 0 bases to trimming and J lost 5 bases, with 5 bases between them.